The rows below give T cell receptor beta chains drawn from one sample of a study of human T cells and chemical hapten exposure. TCRdb passed the RACE reads through MiXCR, listing each CDR3 protein once. The table includes some 82,000 distinct CDR3 sequences, approximately 11% detected once. The sequencing used whole blood, collected in connection with sensitization to the hapten diphenylcyclopropenone (DPC). Source of these receptors: a woman aged 50 to 65 with alopecia areata. Some clones in this sample may be carry-over from other donors' samples. CDR3s include the opening cysteine and the closing phenylalanine or tryptophan. D genes are given only for firm matches. Some rows mark clone size as missing; the rest say once, few, many or name a class of expanded clone.

v_gene: TRBV5-4
d_gene: TRBD1
j_gene: TRBJ2-7
abundance: once
CDR3nt: TGTGCCAGCAGCGAACAGGGGCGGCGGCCAACCTACGAGCAGTACTTC
CDR3aa: CASSEQGRRPTYEQYF

v_gene: TRBV7-6
d_gene: .
j_gene: TRBJ1-1
abundance: many
CDR3nt: TGTGCCAGCAGCTCAGCAAACACTGAAGCTTTCTTT
CDR3aa: CASSSANTEAFF

v_gene: TRBV12-1
d_gene: .
j_gene: TRBJ2-7
abundance: few
CDR3nt: TGTGCCAGCCGGGGGGATGGGGGTTACGAGCAGTACTTC
CDR3aa: CASRGDGGYEQYF

v_gene: TRBV20-1
d_gene: .
j_gene: TRBJ2-2
abundance: many
CDR3nt: TGCAGTGCTCCTTATACCGGGGAGCTGTTTTTT
CDR3aa: CSAPYTGELFF

v_gene: TRBV27
d_gene: TRBD1
j_gene: TRBJ1-2
abundance: .
CDR3nt: TGTGCCAGCTCCACTGTGGGACAGGGGGTTTATGGCTACACCTTC
CDR3aa: CASSTVGQGVYGYTF

v_gene: TRBV9
d_gene: .
j_gene: TRBJ2-4
abundance: .
CDR3nt: TGTGCCAGCAGCCCAGGGGTGGGGAACATTCAGTACTTC
CDR3aa: CASSPGVGNIQYF

v_gene: TRBV5-1
d_gene: TRBD2
j_gene: TRBJ2-3
abundance: few
CDR3nt: TGCGCCAGCAGCTTGGTACTAGCGGGAGTAGATACGCAGTATTTT
CDR3aa: CASSLVLAGVDTQYF

v_gene: TRBV27
d_gene: TRBD1
j_gene: TRBJ1-2
abundance: .
CDR3nt: TGTGCCAGCAGCCTGACAGGGCCGAACTATGGCTACACCTTC
CDR3aa: CASSLTGPNYGYTF

v_gene: TRBV10-3
d_gene: TRBD2
j_gene: TRBJ2-5
abundance: few
CDR3nt: TGTGCCATCAGAACTAGCGGGGAGACCCAGTACTTC
CDR3aa: CAIRTSGETQYF

v_gene: TRBV10-1
d_gene: .
j_gene: TRBJ2-1
abundance: many
CDR3nt: TGCGCCAGCAGTGAGGAGATCTCCTACAATGAGCAGTTCTTC
CDR3aa: CASSEEISYNEQFF

v_gene: TRBV9
d_gene: .
j_gene: TRBJ2-7
abundance: many
CDR3nt: TGTGCCAGCAGCGTACAGAACGGGTTACCTCCCTACGAGCAGTACTTC
CDR3aa: CASSVQNGLPPYEQYF

v_gene: TRBV29-1
d_gene: TRBD2
j_gene: TRBJ2-1
abundance: .
CDR3nt: TGCAGCGTGTATCGCGGGGGGGCGATCTTCAATGAGCAGTTCTTC
CDR3aa: CSVYRGGAIFNEQFF

v_gene: TRBV12-3/TRBV12-4
d_gene: .
j_gene: TRBJ2-1
abundance: .
CDR3nt: TGTGCCAGCACCCATCGCCGTCTATACAATGAGCAGTTCTTC
CDR3aa: CASTHRRLYNEQFF

v_gene: TRBV29-1
d_gene: .
j_gene: TRBJ2-7
abundance: many
CDR3nt: TGCAGCGTTGGCGGGGCCTCCTACGAGCAGTACTTC
CDR3aa: CSVGGASYEQYF

v_gene: TRBV28
d_gene: .
j_gene: TRBJ2-4
abundance: few
CDR3nt: TGTGCCAGCAGTTTAATCGCACGGCCGAGTGTCATTCAGTACTTC
CDR3aa: CASSLIARPSVIQYF

v_gene: TRBV6-6
d_gene: .
j_gene: TRBJ2-7
abundance: .
CDR3nt: TGTGCCAGCAGTGACGACTACGAGCAGTACTTC
CDR3aa: CASSDDYEQYF

v_gene: TRBV5-1
d_gene: .
j_gene: TRBJ1-1
abundance: few
CDR3nt: TGCGCCAGCAGCTGGGAGGTGAACACTGAAGCTTTCTTT
CDR3aa: CASSWEVNTEAFF

v_gene: TRBV5-4
d_gene: .
j_gene: TRBJ2-7
abundance: few
CDR3nt: TGTGCCAGCAGTCGGGGAGATGGGACTCCCAAGTCCTACGAGCAGTACTTC
CDR3aa: CASSRGDGTPKSYEQYF

v_gene: TRBV29-1
d_gene: TRBD1
j_gene: TRBJ2-1
abundance: .
CDR3nt: TGCAGCGTTGAAGCCTGGACAGGGAGGTCTTCTACGGCCAATGAGCAGTTCTTC
CDR3aa: CSVEAWTGRSSTANEQFF

v_gene: TRBV18
d_gene: .
j_gene: TRBJ2-2
abundance: few
CDR3nt: TGTGCCAGCTCGTCGGAACAGAACACCGGGGAGCTGTTTTTT
CDR3aa: CASSSEQNTGELFF

v_gene: TRBV2
d_gene: TRBD1
j_gene: TRBJ2-3
abundance: few
CDR3nt: TGTGCCAGCAAGGGACAGGGGACCTTCACAGATACGCAGTATTTT
CDR3aa: CASKGQGTFTDTQYF

v_gene: TRBV7-6
d_gene: TRBD1
j_gene: TRBJ2-7
abundance: many
CDR3nt: TGTGCCAGCAGCCCCCGTCTGGGACAGGGGGCCCAAAGGGACGAGCAGTACTTC
CDR3aa: CASSPRLGQGAQRDEQYF

v_gene: TRBV6-1
d_gene: .
j_gene: TRBJ1-1
abundance: few
CDR3nt: TGTGCCAGCAGTGTGGTGGTGTTAAGCACTGAAGCTTTCTTT
CDR3aa: CASSVVVLSTEAFF

v_gene: TRBV11-2
d_gene: TRBD2
j_gene: TRBJ2-5
abundance: few
CDR3nt: TGTGCCAGCAGCCTTGGACTAGCGGGGGGCGGAGGAGAGACCCAGTACTTC
CDR3aa: CASSLGLAGGGGETQYF

v_gene: TRBV11-2
d_gene: .
j_gene: TRBJ1-5
abundance: few
CDR3nt: TGTGCCAGCAGCTTAGATCAAAGGGGCCATCAGCCCCAGCATTTT
CDR3aa: CASSLDQRGHQPQHF

v_gene: TRBV28
d_gene: TRBD2
j_gene: TRBJ2-5
abundance: many
CDR3nt: TGTGCCAGCAGGGGACTAGCATCCCCACAAGAGACCCAGTACTTC
CDR3aa: CASRGLASPQETQYF

v_gene: TRBV6-2/TRBV6-3
d_gene: .
j_gene: TRBJ2-6
abundance: .
CDR3nt: TGTGCCAGCAGTTACGGAGGTCTTGCGGTTGCAGGGGCCAACGTCCTGACTTTC
CDR3aa: CASSYGGLAVAGANVLTF

v_gene: TRBV7-7
d_gene: .
j_gene: TRBJ1-4
abundance: many
CDR3nt: TGTGCTAGCACTCCCGACTGGGCAACTAATGAAAAACTGTTTTTT
CDR3aa: CASTPDWATNEKLFF

v_gene: TRBV12-3/TRBV12-4
d_gene: TRBD1
j_gene: TRBJ1-1
abundance: few
CDR3nt: TGTGCCAGCAGGACACAGGGGTCGAAAGCTTTCTTT
CDR3aa: CASRTQGSKAFF

v_gene: TRBV11-2
d_gene: .
j_gene: TRBJ1-4
abundance: .
CDR3nt: TGTGCCAGCAGCTATGCTGGACAGAATAATGAAAAACTGTTTTTT
CDR3aa: CASSYAGQNNEKLFF

v_gene: TRBV10-2
d_gene: .
j_gene: TRBJ2-7
abundance: many
CDR3nt: TGCGCCAGCGGTGGGGTCCCCTACGAGCAGTACTTC
CDR3aa: CASGGVPYEQYF

v_gene: TRBV18
d_gene: .
j_gene: TRBJ1-1
abundance: many
CDR3nt: TGTGCCAGTCAACGGGGGGTATTTCCAGCTTTCTTT
CDR3aa: CASQRGVFPAFF

v_gene: TRBV3-1
d_gene: TRBD2
j_gene: TRBJ2-1
abundance: many
CDR3nt: TGTGCCAGCAGTCCTTTCGGACTAGCCCACAATGAGCAGTTCTTC
CDR3aa: CASSPFGLAHNEQFF

v_gene: TRBV12-3/TRBV12-4
d_gene: .
j_gene: TRBJ1-3
abundance: many
CDR3nt: TGTGCCAGCAGTTCCGTGATGTCGGAAGGAAACACCATATATTTT
CDR3aa: CASSSVMSEGNTIYF

v_gene: TRBV9
d_gene: .
j_gene: TRBJ2-5
abundance: .
CDR3nt: TGTGCCAGCAGCCGCTCTGGTGCGGACCGGAAGGAGACCCAGTACTTC
CDR3aa: CASSRSGADRKETQYF

v_gene: TRBV18
d_gene: .
j_gene: TRBJ1-5
abundance: few
CDR3nt: TGTGCCAGCTCACCGACAGGCTTAAGTCAGCCCCAGCATTTT
CDR3aa: CASSPTGLSQPQHF

v_gene: TRBV3-1
d_gene: .
j_gene: TRBJ2-5
abundance: many
CDR3nt: TGTGCCAGCAGCCAAGATACGGAGACCCAGTACTTC
CDR3aa: CASSQDTETQYF

v_gene: TRBV11-2
d_gene: .
j_gene: TRBJ2-2
abundance: .
CDR3nt: TGTGCCAACAGCCCAGGGCTCTCCGGGGAGCTGTTTTTT
CDR3aa: CANSPGLSGELFF

v_gene: TRBV3-1
d_gene: .
j_gene: TRBJ2-3
abundance: few
CDR3nt: TGTGCCAGCAGGGCGTCGTTAGCGGCTGACACAGATACGCAGTATTTT
CDR3aa: CASRASLAADTDTQYF

v_gene: TRBV7-3
d_gene: TRBD1
j_gene: TRBJ1-1
abundance: .
CDR3nt: TGTGCCAGCAGCTTAGGACAGGGCCACACTGAAGCTTTCTTT
CDR3aa: CASSLGQGHTEAFF

v_gene: TRBV7-2
d_gene: .
j_gene: TRBJ2-7
abundance: .
CDR3nt: TGTGCCAGCAGCGAAGGGGGGTCTACGGAGCAGTACTTC
CDR3aa: CASSEGGSTEQYF

v_gene: TRBV9
d_gene: TRBD2
j_gene: TRBJ2-1
abundance: .
CDR3nt: TGTGCCAGCAGCGTAGGGACTAGCGGGAGTAATGAGCAGTTCTTC
CDR3aa: CASSVGTSGSNEQFF

v_gene: TRBV19
d_gene: .
j_gene: TRBJ2-1
abundance: .
CDR3nt: TGTGCCACTTCCTCAGGGAGGTATGAGCAGTTCTTC
CDR3aa: CATSSGRYEQFF

v_gene: TRBV12-3/TRBV12-4
d_gene: .
j_gene: TRBJ2-7
abundance: .
CDR3nt: TGTGCCAGCAGTCTTCCCGGCAGCGTAAACGAGCAGTACTTC
CDR3aa: CASSLPGSVNEQYF

v_gene: TRBV18
d_gene: TRBD1
j_gene: TRBJ2-2
abundance: many
CDR3nt: TGTGCCAGCTCACCACTCGGACAGGGGGCAAGGAACACCGGGGAGCTGTTTTTT
CDR3aa: CASSPLGQGARNTGELFF

v_gene: TRBV2
d_gene: .
j_gene: TRBJ2-7
abundance: many
CDR3nt: TGTGCCAGCAGTGCCTACGAGCAGTACTTC
CDR3aa: CASSAYEQYF

v_gene: TRBV19
d_gene: TRBD1
j_gene: TRBJ1-5
abundance: many
CDR3nt: TGTGCCAGTAGTATACCCGGGACAGGGGGCGCGAGCAATCAGCCCCAGCATTTT
CDR3aa: CASSIPGTGGASNQPQHF

v_gene: TRBV6-5
d_gene: .
j_gene: TRBJ2-6
abundance: few
CDR3nt: TGTGCCAGCAGCCAACCAAGCTCTGGGGCCAACGTCCTGACTTTC
CDR3aa: CASSQPSSGANVLTF

v_gene: TRBV6-5
d_gene: .
j_gene: TRBJ2-3
abundance: .
CDR3nt: TGTGCCAGCAGTACCTACAGCCGGGATACGCAGTATTTT
CDR3aa: CASSTYSRDTQYF

v_gene: TRBV28
d_gene: .
j_gene: TRBJ2-2
abundance: .
CDR3nt: TGTGCCAGCAGAGCGGGACAGGCGTCTGGCGGGGAGCTGTTTTTT
CDR3aa: CASRAGQASGGELFF

v_gene: TRBV5-8
d_gene: TRBD2
j_gene: TRBJ2-3
abundance: few
CDR3nt: TGTGCCAGCAGCATCCTAGCGGGAGGAGATACGCAGTATTTT
CDR3aa: CASSILAGGDTQYF

v_gene: TRBV7-3
d_gene: .
j_gene: TRBJ1-2
abundance: many
CDR3nt: TGTGCCAGCAGGTCCGTTGAAGGTGGCTACACCTTC
CDR3aa: CASRSVEGGYTF

v_gene: TRBV7-9
d_gene: .
j_gene: TRBJ1-1
abundance: many
CDR3nt: TGTGCCAGCAGCTCAGCAACGGGGAACACTGAAGCTTTCTTT
CDR3aa: CASSSATGNTEAFF

v_gene: TRBV6-6
d_gene: TRBD1
j_gene: TRBJ1-5
abundance: few
CDR3nt: TGTGCCAGCAGTTACCTCTCAGGGGGCCGAGCCCAGCATTTT
CDR3aa: CASSYLSGGRAQHF

v_gene: TRBV7-9
d_gene: TRBD2
j_gene: TRBJ2-3
abundance: many
CDR3nt: TGTGCCAGCAGCGTTTCCCCTGGCGGGGGGGCGTCAGATACGCAGTATTTT
CDR3aa: CASSVSPGGGASDTQYF

v_gene: TRBV6-6
d_gene: TRBD1
j_gene: TRBJ2-7
abundance: few
CDR3nt: TGTGCCAGCAGTTACAAACAGGGGGAATCCTACGAGCAGTACTTC
CDR3aa: CASSYKQGESYEQYF